A single sample gave rise to the 2 T cell receptor beta chains below, sequenced in a study of cytomegalovirus exposure and HLA in healthy donors (dated by TCRdb to between 2016 and 2019). Library prep was done by the immunoSEQ multiplex PCR assay. A mixture of 60 forward primers for TCR Vbeta segments and 13 reverse primers for TCR Jbeta segments was used in the multiplex PCR. The clones in this table, taken by TCRdb from immuneACCESS, are in-frame only. Not every clone is retained; where verified, under half of the shortfall comes from an unresolved V gene, and the cause of the rest is unknown. The sample includes 130,000 to 150,000 clones, with around three quarters observed a single time. The top ten constitute approximately 6.3% of the sample. Sample: PBMCs. These receptors all stem from a man aged 35 to 55 in good health and CMV-seropositive.

This clone showed up just a few times. The genes are TRBV4-3 and TRBJ2-1; tentative D call: TRBD1 (6 bases). Germline CDR1 is LGHNA and CDR2 is YSLEER. V was shortened by 0 bases and J by 6 bases, with 15 bases between the two germline ends. The CDR3 sequence is 16 residues long. The CDR3 region has the DNA TGCGCCAGCAGCCAAGATCTGGGGATAGGGGGCAATGAGCAGTTCTTC. It codes for CASSQDLGIGGNEQFF.

The sample holds a few counts of this clone. CDR3 region: CASSGDRGAPGELFF. The CDR3 region has the DNA TGTGCCAGCAGTGGGGACAGGGGAGCCCCCGGGGAGCTGTTTTTT. V usage is TRBV5-6 and J usage is TRBJ2-2; TRBD1 aligns across 10 bases. The CDR3 consists of 15 residues. Germline values: CDR1 SGHDT, CDR2 YYEEEE. V was clipped by 5 bases and J by 6 bases; unmatched bases: 7.